Sequencing of this TCR beta chain was carried out in a study of blood T cell repertoires in COVID-19. Study overall: Acute and convalescent COVID-19 samples came from the United States, Italy and Spain. PBMCs, B-cell-depleted T cells, or T cells were the source of the cDNA or gDNA that made up the material.

V shed 3 bases and J shed 0 bases, with 14 bases lying between them. There are 16 residues in the CDR3. In germline, CDR1 is MNHNS, CDR2 SASEGT. In the original processing: Quantification of nucleated cells was approximated via reference gene primer amplification. Repertoires were generated with immunoSEQ multiplex PCR, while TCRdb's copy carries only in-frame clones and drops some. The DNA gave D and trimming, while V, J and clone size come from that table. The sample includes under 150,000 clones, 90% of them seen just once. The gene calls are TRBV6-1 and TRBJ2-5; weak D call: TRBD2 (6 bases). Sequencing was performed on peripheral blood. The receptor was derived from a woman aged 50 to 60 with acute or convalescent COVID-19. Here the CDR3 DNA reads TGTGCCAGCAGTGATTACCGGGAGACGTACCAAGAGACCCAGTACTTC. This gives the protein CASSDYRETYQETQYF.